This T cell receptor (beta chain) came from a study of tumor-infiltrating lymphocytes in primary liver carcinoma. Starting material for RNA and DNA co-extraction consisted of about 17-30 mg of unsorted bulk tissue. Regarding the study as a whole: Blood fell significantly below tumors in its top-250-clone fraction (p = 0.039).

At least ten counts were recorded for this clonotype. Its antigen is currently unknown. The germline V and J ends were trimmed by 6 bases and 1 base, with 7 bases remaining between them. The CDR3 consists of 13 residues. Germline loops: CDR1 SGDLS, CDR2 YYNGEE. Synthesis of TCR beta cDNA was carried out from 500 ng total RNA with a constant-region primer. Slightly modified ARM-PCR, run as three nested multiplex PCR rounds, produced the TCR beta libraries. A C-beta reverse primer and TRBV1-TRBV30 forward primers served in each of the first two PCR rounds, at 9 to 11 cycles apiece. MiXCR, applied by TCRdb to the multiplex PCR reads, yields one record per CDR3 protein. The data contain 90,000 to 150,000 distinct CDR3 sequences, 55% to 70% of them seen just once; the ten biggest clones take up around 8.1%.

The chain carries TRBV9 and TRBJ2-2; D gene unclear. The TCR comes from a woman between 55 and 75 years old with primary liver carcinoma and hepatitis B virus infection. Specimen: tumor-adjacent normal liver tissue. CDR3 in DNA: TGTGCCAGCACTAAGGGGAACACCGGGGAGCTGTTTTTT. Protein product: CASTKGNTGELFF.